Sequencing of this T cell receptor (beta chain) was carried out in a study of blood T cell repertoires in COVID-19. Clones were read by immunoSEQ multiplex PCR, and TCRdb kept only the in-frame ones, dropping some. The repertoire holds 200,000 to 300,000 clones, with around three quarters as singletons. This clone was seen only a few times. Germline CDR1 KGHSH, CDR2 LQKENI. The CDR3 extends over 14 amino acids. V gave up 2 bases and J gave up 1 base, with 7 bases separating them. The receptor comes from a woman of 80 years or more with acute or convalescent COVID-19. Sequenced sample: peripheral blood. The rearrangement links TRBV18 to TRBJ2-3; D not certain. The CDR3 DNA sequence: TGTGCCAGCTCACCAGTTCCGGGCACAGATACGCAGTATTTT. Translation gives CASSPVPGTDTQYF.